This TCR beta chain was retrieved from a study of T cell changes during pregnancy in multiple sclerosis. The CDR3 is made up of 15 amino acids. V was trimmed by 6 bases and J by 1 base, leaving 13 bases between them. From germline, CDR1 is MNHNY and CDR2 SVGAGI (reference sequence). Only in-frame clones appear in the TCRdb table, and some are missing; sequencing was by immunoSEQ multiplex PCR. The top ten clones hold under 2.5% of a sample with 50,000 to 60,000 clones, roughly nine tenths of them seen once. The input for sequencing was peripheral blood, taken in the first trimester of pregnancy. This chain uses TRBV6-6 with TRBJ2-1; a possible D gene is TRBD2 (6 bases). This clonotype was sampled from a female donor in good health, enrolled as a control in a pregnancy study. CDR3 amino acids: CASRGGRGSYNEQFF. In nucleotides, the CDR3 is TGTGCCAGCAGGGGAGGTCGGGGTTCCTACAATGAGCAGTTCTTC.